A single sample gave rise to the 18 T cell receptor beta chains below, sequenced in a study of low-dose radiotherapy and immunotherapy resistance in tumors. Alpha- and beta-chain coverage of first-strand cDNA came from TRAV- and TRBV-specific primers. It was with a constant-region primer and a V-primer adapter that TCRs were amplified over about 19 PCR cycles. TCRdb called the reads again in MiXCR, with one record for every CDR3 protein. Of tens of thousands of distinct CDR3 sequences listed, almost 25% are singletons. The time point: before trial treatment. This material consisted of PBMCs, taken before treatment. The receptor source for this set is a male donor with prostate cancer.

This clonotype was picked up many times. The chain uses TRBV5-1 and TRBJ2-2; tentatively, D is TRBD1 (6 bases). The CDR3 consists of 12 residues. The germline V gene has CDR1 SGHRS and CDR2 YFSETQ. Trimming took off 2 bases at V and 10 bases at J, with 9 bases between the two ends. CDR3: CASSFGQSELFF. CDR3 DNA: TGCGCCAGCAGCTTCGGACAGTCGGAGCTGTTTTTT.

This clonotype was recorded once. The chain is built from TRBV7-8 and TRBJ1-1; 8 bases match TRBD1. The CDR3 is 16 amino acids. Trimming cost V 4 bases and J 5 bases; bases outside gene matches: 12. Germline values: CDR1 SGHVS, CDR2 FQNEAQ. The CDR3 reads CASSSGGQGRRTEAFF. The CDR3 nucleotides read TGTGCCAGCAGCTCGGGTGGACAGGGTAGGAGGACTGAAGCTTTCTTT.

There are many counts of this clonotype. The CDR3 is CARGLAGGVKGEQFF. Written as DNA, the CDR3 is TGTGCCCGGGGGTTAGCGGGAGGAGTAAAGGGTGAGCAGTTCTTC. The V gene is TRBV30, the J gene TRBJ2-1; the match to TRBD2 covers 10 bases. The CDR3 totals 15 residues. Trimming cost V 8 bases and J 9 bases; bases outside gene matches: 16. Germline lookup yields CDR1 GTSNPN and CDR2 SVGIG (reference sequence).

This chain connects TRBV27 to TRBJ2-5; D is undetermined. V was shortened by 4 bases and J by 5 bases, with 8 bases between the two germline ends. The CDR3 contains 12 residues. CDR1 MNHEY and CDR2 SMNVEV come from the germline V gene (reference sequence). The CDR3 here is CASSSIPETQYF. The CDR3 DNA reads TGTGCCAGCAGTTCGATCCCGGAGACCCAGTACTTC.

This clonotype has a count of ten or more. The genes are TRBV6-2 or TRBV6-3 and TRBJ2-7; the D is unclear. V dropped 5 bases and J dropped 4 bases, with 12 bases sitting between them. The CDR3 extends over 13 amino acids. Germline loops: CDR1 MNHEY, CDR2 SVGEGT. The CDR3 sequence: CASSNENTYEQYF. The CDR3, as DNA: TGTGCCAGCAGTAACGAGAACACATACGAGCAGTACTTC.

The gene calls are TRBV5-5 and TRBJ1-6; weak D call: TRBD1 (5 bases). The CDR3 length is 12 residues. V was trimmed by 3 bases and J by 15 bases, leaving 13 bases between them. From germline, CDR1 is SGHKS and CDR2 YYEKEE (reference sequence). The CDR3 loop is CASSWGVGGLHF. DNA for the CDR3: TGTGCCAGCAGCTGGGGGGTTGGTGGCCTCCACTTT.

This clonotype was detected ten times or more. This chain uses TRBV14 with TRBJ2-7; D is ambiguous. The CDR3 has 11 amino acids. Germline CDR1 SGHDN, CDR2 FVKESK. Trimming took 5 bases from V and 6 from J, leaving 8 bases between them. In DNA, the CDR3 is TGTGCCAGCAGCTTCGGGTCCGAGCAGTACTTC. As protein: CASSFGSEQYF.

This chain connects TRBV6-2 or TRBV6-3 to TRBJ2-7; D is perhaps TRBD2 (5 bases). Trimming removed 7 bases at V and 1 base at J, with 17 bases between. Germline lookup yields CDR1 MNHEY and CDR2 SVGEGT. This CDR3 spans 15 amino acids. The CDR3 coding sequence is TGTGCCAGCACCGATGGGGAGTTTCAATCCTACGAGCAGTACTTC. This codes for CASTDGEFQSYEQYF.

The table lists this clonotype with many counts. The V and J genes are TRBV27 and TRBJ1-1; D uncertain. Per germline, CDR1 MNHEY and CDR2 SMNVEV (reference sequence). The V end lost 0 bases, the J end lost 11 bases, and 16 bases lay between the germline ends. The CDR3 is 14 amino acids. The CDR3 protein is CASSLSNGNPSAFF. As DNA, the CDR3 is TGTGCCAGCAGTTTATCAAATGGGAATCCATCGGCTTTCTTT.

This clonotype was detected once. The rearrangement uses TRBV28 and TRBJ1-5; 9 nucleotides align to TRBD1. CDR1 is MDHEN, CDR2 SYDVKM, per germline. CDR3 size: 17 residues. The V and J ends lost 2 bases and 6 bases, in that order; junction bases with no gene match: 11. Here the CDR3 reads CASSLGPGQGMSQPQHF. The CDR3 DNA reads as TGTGCCAGCAGTTTAGGTCCGGGACAGGGTATGAGTCAGCCCCAGCATTTT.

This clonotype was seen at least ten times. This chain uses TRBV5-1 with TRBJ2-1; D is tentatively TRBD1 or TRBD2 (6 bases each). This CDR3 is 16 amino acids long. V gave up 0 bases and J gave up 0 bases, with 10 bases separating them. CDR1 and CDR2 (germline): SGHRS, YFSETQ. The CDR3 reads CASSLVGGSSYNEQFF. The DNA of the CDR3 is TGCGCCAGCAGCTTGGTAGGGGGGAGCTCCTACAATGAGCAGTTCTTC.

This clonotype has at least ten counts. The rearrangement joins TRBV14 to TRBJ1-2; D call uncertain. V lost 0 bases and J lost 3, with 2 bases in between. CDR1 is SGHDN and CDR2 is FVKESK in the germline V gene. The CDR3 runs 12 residues. The CDR3 region has the DNA TGTGCCAGCAGCCAAGAATACTATGGCTACACCTTC. Translated: CASSQEYYGYTF.

In this sample, this clonotype turned up many times. This sequence joins TRBV13 and TRBJ2-4; perhaps TRBD2 as D (5 bases). Germline V gene lookup returns CDR1 PRHDT and CDR2 FYEKMQ (reference sequence). This CDR3 has 16 amino acids. With 1 base removed from V and 0 bases from J, the gap between germline ends came to 10 bases. The CDR3 reads CASSLEGDIAKNIQYF. The CDR3 nucleotides are TGTGCCAGCAGCTTAGAGGGAGATATAGCCAAAAACATTCAGTACTTC.

The table lists this clonotype with a count of one. The J gene is TRBJ2-7, the V gene TRBV3-1; D remains unclear. This CDR3 region has 11 residues. V shed 2 bases and J shed 5 bases, with 4 bases lying between them. Germline V gene lookup returns CDR1 LGHDT and CDR2 YNNKEL (reference sequence). For the CDR3, the DNA is TGTGCCAGCAGCCAATCGAACGAGCAGTACTTC. This encodes CASSQSNEQYF.

V usage is TRBV2 and J usage is TRBJ2-1; 13 bases map to TRBD2. CDR1 is SNHLY, CDR2 FYNNEI, per germline. CDR3 length: 17 residues. J was trimmed by 5 bases and V by 7 bases; bases with no gene match: 11. The CDR3 sequence is CASTSTGGLAGNNEQFF. CDR3 coding DNA: TGTGCCAGCACCTCCACCGGGGGACTAGCGGGGAACAATGAGCAGTTCTTC.

This clonotype was found many times. Sequence at one end of the junction differs from germline and may be a read error. The chain carries TRBV5-3 and TRBJ2-7, with D possibly called TRBD1 or TRBD2 (5 bases each). TRBV5-3 is given ORF status, its function remaining uncertain. CDR3 size: 14 residues. CDR3 loop: CASSFGTPGNEQYF. The DNA for the CDR3 is TGTGCCAGCAGCTTCGGGACCCCAGGGAACGAGCAGTACTTC.

V and J are TRBV6-1 and TRBJ1-3; D perhaps matches TRBD1 (5 bases). Germline lookup yields CDR1 MNHNS and CDR2 SASEGT. The V end lost 0 bases, the J end lost 3 bases, and 9 bases lay between the germline ends. The CDR3 runs 15 residues. As DNA, the CDR3 is TGTGCCAGCAGTGAAGCAGAGGGGCATGGAAACACCATATATTTT. This encodes CASSEAEGHGNTIYF.

This chain uses TRBV5-5 with TRBJ1-2; D gene ambiguous. The V and J ends lost 0 bases and 4 bases respectively, with 16 bases between them. Germline V gene sequence: CDR1 SGHKS, CDR2 YYEKEE (reference sequence). The CDR3 is made up of 16 amino acids. CDR3 nucleotides: TGTGCCAGCAGCTTGGGAGGTTTGGAGGGTGGCTATGGCTACACCTTC. As protein: CASSLGGLEGGYGYTF.